The TCR beta chain described here comes from a study of T cell repertoires in cytomegalovirus infection. Overall study context: Recently identified HLA-C-restricted CMV epitopes and well-studied HLA-B-restricted CMV epitopes were used by the study. Study conclusions and caveats: Of the TCR beta families, the public ones yielded a cumulative frequency that identified carriers of CMV plus the relevant HLA. Dominating the ex vivo response were HLA-C-restricted CMV-specific TCR beta clonotypes.

Germline loops: CDR1 SGHKS, CDR2 YYEKEE (reference sequence). There are 16 residues in the CDR3. The germline V and J ends were trimmed by 1 base and 4 bases, with 12 bases remaining between them. TCRdb processed the reads anew with MiXCR; each CDR3 protein has one entry. The sample yields 680,000 or so distinct CDR3 sequences, about 33% seen once. In the case of this clonotype: The target antigen is unknown. Since no conserved phenylalanine or tryptophan closes the CDR3, a read error is the likely cause.

The sequence was collected from a human donor in good health (CMV status not recorded). Some clones in this sample may be carry-over from other donors' samples. The specimen was cultured PBMCs, collected from culture after CMV antigen stimulation. The chain carries TRBV5-5 and TRBJ1-6; D gene unclear. CDR3 coding DNA: TGTGCCAGCAGCTTGATACCGGATAAATATAATTCACCCCTCCACTTA. This encodes CASSLIPDKYNSPLHL.